Listed below are T cell receptor beta chains from one sample, sequenced in a study of cytomegalovirus exposure and HLA in healthy donors. Profiled with immunoSEQ multiplex PCR; TCRdb holds only in-frame clones, not every one. The table includes around 86,000 clones, approximately 93% detected once. The sample was PBMCs. Receptors originate from a woman between 25 and 40 years old in good health and CMV-seropositive. CDR3s include the opening cysteine and the closing phenylalanine or tryptophan. The order of the fields is V gene, D gene, J gene, CDR3 protein. A D gene is named only where the DNA matches it firmly.

TRBV7-2	NA	TRBJ2-2	CASSFPRARPGELFF
TRBV7-7	TRBD2	TRBJ2-7	CASSRLAGAPYEQYF
TRBV7-9	NA	TRBJ1-4	CASSDQRGPGDATNEKLFF
TRBV6-6	TRBD1	TRBJ1-2	CASTAGQGANGYTF
TRBV5-4	NA	TRBJ2-3	CASSLPDRRTDTQYF
TRBV7-2	NA	TRBJ1-1	CASSLGGGTEAFF
TRBV19	NA	TRBJ2-1	CASSILSDNEQFF
TRBV10-3	TRBD2	TRBJ2-3	CAIRKSGIESDTQYF
TRBV6-1	TRBD1	TRBJ1-5	CASSTDRVSNQPQHF
TRBV4-3	NA	TRBJ1-2	CASSQEVVNTYGYTF
TRBV7-2	NA	TRBJ1-4	CASSLVETDEKLFF
TRBV29-1	NA	TRBJ2-7	CSVVEGEWSYEQYF
TRBV28	NA	TRBJ2-7	CASNEGYEQYF
TRBV7-9	NA	TRBJ2-7	CASSLARGRVFSYEQYF
TRBV19	NA	TRBJ1-5	CASSTGGGSNQPQHF
TRBV11-2	NA	TRBJ2-7	CASSLVGWGRGSYEQYF
TRBV12-5	TRBD2	TRBJ2-2	CASGLGHWGEGRAGELFF
TRBV9	TRBD2	TRBJ2-3	CASSPTTAGATDTQYF
TRBV19	NA	TRBJ2-6	CASSRTGRAGANVLTF
TRBV11-3	TRBD2	TRBJ2-1	CASSLGGRAYNEQFF
TRBV15	TRBD1	TRBJ2-7	CATSGTGYEQYF
TRBV7-7	TRBD2	TRBJ2-2	CASSPTSGTYTGELFF
TRBV28	NA	TRBJ1-2	CASSLPDSGYTF
TRBV2	TRBD1	TRBJ2-5	CASRAPGTGAPITIQETQYF
TRBV30	TRBD2	TRBJ2-5	CAWRVGSSGEETQYF
TRBV19	NA	TRBJ2-3	CASRDSRTDTQYF
TRBV4-1	NA	TRBJ1-5	CASSQGEYSNQPQHF
TRBV28	TRBD2	TRBJ2-7	CASSLTGTRVAYEQYF
TRBV7-2	TRBD2	TRBJ2-2	CASSSGTSGINTGELFF
TRBV2	TRBD2	TRBJ2-7	CASSDPTFFAGASGEQYF
TRBV10-2	NA	TRBJ1-5	CASSDMGQVGQPQHF
TRBV11-3	NA	TRBJ1-1	CASSEEGSEAFF
TRBV25-1	TRBD1	TRBJ1-1	CASLGQGHFEAFF
TRBV7-9	TRBD2	TRBJ2-3	CASSLALAGVDTQYF
TRBV30	NA	TRBJ2-7	CAWSPPQGTFGYEQYF
TRBV7-2	NA	TRBJ2-2	CASSSRTTAANTGELFF
TRBV28	TRBD1	TRBJ2-7	CASSFRGLGEQYF
TRBV29-1	TRBD1	TRBJ1-2	CSVAGDRGIYGYTF
TRBV19	NA	TRBJ2-1	CASKASRSRSSSYNEQFF
TRBV28	NA	TRBJ2-7	CASSQIVSGQYF
TRBV7-7	TRBD1	TRBJ2-5	CASSFERGLRETQYF
TRBV9	NA	TRBJ2-1	CASSVGSGSYNEQFF
TRBV7-3	TRBD2	TRBJ2-3	CASSLKAGGPGTQYF
TRBV9	TRBD1	TRBJ2-1	CASSVAGTVLNEQFF
TRBV10-2	TRBD1	TRBJ1-5	CASSDVKGQGEFQPQHF
TRBV27	TRBD1	TRBJ1-5	CASSSLQGNQPQHF